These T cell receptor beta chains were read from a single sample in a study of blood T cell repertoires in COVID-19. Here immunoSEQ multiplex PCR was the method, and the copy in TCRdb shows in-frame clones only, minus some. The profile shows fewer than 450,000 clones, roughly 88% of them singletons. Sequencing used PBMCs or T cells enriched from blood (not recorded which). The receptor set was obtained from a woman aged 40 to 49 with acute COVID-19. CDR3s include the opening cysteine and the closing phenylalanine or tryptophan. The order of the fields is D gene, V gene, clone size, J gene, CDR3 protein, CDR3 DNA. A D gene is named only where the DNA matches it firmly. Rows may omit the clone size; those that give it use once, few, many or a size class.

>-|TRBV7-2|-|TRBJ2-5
CASSSYGLQETQYF
TGTGCCAGCAGCTCCTATGGACTCCAAGAGACCCAGTACTTC
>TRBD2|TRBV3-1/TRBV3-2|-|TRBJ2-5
CASSHRGGETQYF
TGTGCCAGCAGCCATCGGGGGGGGGAGACCCAGTACTTC
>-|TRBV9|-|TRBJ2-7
CASSVSDPNVYSYEQYF
TGTGCCAGCAGCGTAAGTGATCCTAACGTTTACTCCTACGAGCAGTACTTC
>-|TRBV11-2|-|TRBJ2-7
CASSLDDPGIYEQYF
TGTGCCAGCAGCTTAGATGATCCAGGGATCTACGAGCAGTACTTC
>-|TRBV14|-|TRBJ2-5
CASSIRGAETQYF
TGTGCCAGCAGTATCAGGGGGGCAGAGACCCAGTACTTC
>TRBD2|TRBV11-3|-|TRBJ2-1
CASSPPGLAGRNEQFF
TGTGCCAGCAGCCCCCCGGGCCTAGCGGGGCGCAATGAGCAGTTCTTC
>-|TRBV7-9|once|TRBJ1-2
CASSRDYNYGYTF
TGTGCCAGCAGCCGGGACTATAACTATGGCTACACCTTC
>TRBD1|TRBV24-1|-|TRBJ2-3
CATSPGQGPDTQYF
TGTGCCACCAGCCCGGGACAGGGCCCAGATACGCAGTATTTT
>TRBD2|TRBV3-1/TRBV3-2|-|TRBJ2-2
CASSNWGGLPDTGELFF
TGTGCCAGCAGCAACTGGGGGGGACTCCCCGACACCGGGGAGCTGTTTTTT
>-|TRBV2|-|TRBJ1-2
CASSAGDGYTF
TGTGCCAGCAGTGCGGGGGACGGCTACACCTTC
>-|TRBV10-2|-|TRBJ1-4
CASSEIAGGGEKLFF
TGCGCCAGCAGTGAGATTGCGGGGGGAGGTGAAAAACTGTTTTTT
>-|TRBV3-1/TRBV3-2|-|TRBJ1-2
CASSQYQQEINYGYTF
TGTGCCAGCAGCCAATACCAACAGGAGATTAACTATGGCTACACCTTC
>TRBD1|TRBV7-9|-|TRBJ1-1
CASSLGDRGLRTEAFF
TGTGCCAGCAGCTTAGGGGACAGGGGGCTAAGAACTGAAGCTTTCTTT
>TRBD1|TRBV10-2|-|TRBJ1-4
CASRKGTAEKLFF
TGCGCCAGCAGGAAGGGGACAGCTGAAAAACTGTTTTTT
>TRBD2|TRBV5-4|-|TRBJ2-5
CASSFRTSGAQETQYF
TGTGCCAGCAGTTTCAGGACTAGCGGGGCCCAAGAGACCCAGTACTTC
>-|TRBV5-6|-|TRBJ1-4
CASSLRAGIEVDEKLFF
TGTGCCAGCAGCTTGAGGGCAGGGATTGAGGTGGATGAAAAACTGTTTTTT
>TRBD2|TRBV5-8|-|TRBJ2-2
CAGSGGALAGELFF
TGTGCCGGAAGCGGGGGGGCCCTGGCCGGGGAGCTGTTTTTT
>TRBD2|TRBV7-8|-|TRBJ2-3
CASSTSGGINTDTQYF
TGTGCCAGCAGCACTAGCGGGGGGATTAACACAGATACGCAGTATTTT
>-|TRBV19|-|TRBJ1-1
CASSIQVNTEAFF
TGTGCCAGTAGTATACAGGTAAACACTGAAGCTTTCTTT
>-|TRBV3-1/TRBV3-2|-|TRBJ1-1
CASSQAGVTEAFF
TGTGCCAGCAGCCAAGCCGGGGTAACTGAAGCTTTCTTT
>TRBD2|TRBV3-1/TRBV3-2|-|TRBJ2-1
CASSPRLAGGPEQFF
TGTGCCAGCAGCCCTAGACTAGCGGGGGGGCCTGAGCAGTTCTTC
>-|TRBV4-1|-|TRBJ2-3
CASSQDRVDTQYF
TGCGCCAGCAGCCAAGATAGAGTCGATACGCAGTATTTT
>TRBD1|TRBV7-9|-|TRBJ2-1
CASSFTGGYNEQFF
TGTGCCAGCAGCTTTACAGGGGGTTACAATGAGCAGTTCTTC
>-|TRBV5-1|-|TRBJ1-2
CASSQGQANYGYTF
TGCGCCAGCAGCCAGGGACAAGCTAACTATGGCTACACCTTC
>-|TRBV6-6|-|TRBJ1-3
CASSYSRGGGNTIYF
TGTGCCAGCAGTTACTCCCGGGGTGGTGGAAACACCATATATTTT
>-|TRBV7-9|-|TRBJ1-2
CASSLAESRFYGYTF
TGTGCCAGCAGCTTAGCTGAGTCGAGATTCTATGGCTACACCTTC
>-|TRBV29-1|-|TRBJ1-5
CSVQSGGGQPQHF
TGCAGCGTCCAATCGGGGGGCGGACAGCCCCAGCATTTT
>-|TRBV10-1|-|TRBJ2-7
CAGCGRGSYEQYF
TGCGCCGGATGCGGACGGGGCTCCTACGAGCAGTACTTC
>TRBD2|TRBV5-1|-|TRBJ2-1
CASSLPSGGDEQFF
TGCGCCAGCAGCTTACCTAGCGGGGGGGATGAGCAGTTCTTC
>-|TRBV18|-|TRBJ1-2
CASSPSGGRKSGYTF
TGTGCCAGCTCCCCAAGCGGGGGGCGCAAATCTGGCTACACCTTC
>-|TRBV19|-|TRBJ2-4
CASETSTKNIQYF
TGTGCCAGCGAAACTAGTACCAAAAACATTCAGTACTTC
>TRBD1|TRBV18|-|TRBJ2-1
CASSPPDRDDEQFF
TGTGCCAGCTCACCACCGGACAGGGACGATGAGCAGTTCTTC
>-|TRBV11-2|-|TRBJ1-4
CASSQDSTTNEKLFF
TGTGCCAGCAGCCAGGACAGTACAACTAATGAAAAACTGTTTTTT
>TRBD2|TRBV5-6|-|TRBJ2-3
CASSLGLAGVADTQYF
TGTGCCAGCAGCTTGGGACTAGCGGGGGTAGCCGATACGCAGTATTTT
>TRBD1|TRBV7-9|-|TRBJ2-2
CASSPTGGLNTGELFF
TGTGCCAGCAGCCCGACAGGGGGTTTGAACACCGGGGAGCTGTTTTTT
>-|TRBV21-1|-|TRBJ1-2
CASSNSGPPKNYGYTF
TGTGCCAGCAGCAACTCAGGGCCCCCAAAGAACTATGGCTACACCTTC
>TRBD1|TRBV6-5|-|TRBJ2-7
CASSHGQGVTYEQYF
TGTGCCAGCAGCCACGGACAGGGGGTTACCTACGAGCAGTACTTC
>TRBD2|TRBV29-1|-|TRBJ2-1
CSVEVLANEQFF
TGCAGCGTTGAAGTACTAGCGAATGAGCAGTTCTTC
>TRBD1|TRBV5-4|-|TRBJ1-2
CASSYPGQGKVSYTF
TGTGCCAGCAGCTACCCGGGACAGGGGAAGGTTAGCTACACCTTC
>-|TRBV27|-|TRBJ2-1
CASSPGVGANEQFF
TGTGCCAGCAGTCCGGGGGTAGGGGCGAATGAGCAGTTCTTC
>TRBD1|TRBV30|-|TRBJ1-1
CAWTQGATEAFF
TGTGCCTGGACTCAGGGGGCGACTGAAGCTTTCTTT